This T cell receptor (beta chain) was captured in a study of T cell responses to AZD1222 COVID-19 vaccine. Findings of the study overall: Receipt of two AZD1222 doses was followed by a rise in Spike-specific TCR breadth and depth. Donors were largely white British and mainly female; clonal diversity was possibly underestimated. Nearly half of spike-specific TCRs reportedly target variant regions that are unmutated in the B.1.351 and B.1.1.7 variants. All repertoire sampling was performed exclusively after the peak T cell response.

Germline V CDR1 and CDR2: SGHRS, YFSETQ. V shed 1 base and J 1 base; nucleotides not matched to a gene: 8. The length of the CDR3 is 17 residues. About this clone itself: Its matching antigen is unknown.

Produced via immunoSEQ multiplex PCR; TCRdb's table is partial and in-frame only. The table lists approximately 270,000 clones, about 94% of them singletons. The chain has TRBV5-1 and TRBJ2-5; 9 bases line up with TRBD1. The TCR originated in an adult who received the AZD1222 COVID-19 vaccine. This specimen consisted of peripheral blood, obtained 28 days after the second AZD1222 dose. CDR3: CASSLSGQGPLQETQYF. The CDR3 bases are TGCGCCAGCAGCTTGTCGGGACAGGGTCCCCTCCAAGAGACCCAGTACTTC.